This TCR beta chain was sequenced in a study of T cells in Graves' hyperthyroidism and ophthalmopathy. Whole-study results and caveats: Blood held most thyroid clonotypes expanded above 0.001 frequency. The model identified upcoming ophthalmopathy a median approximately six months ahead of onset.

Turning to this clonotype: What it binds is unknown.

TCR beta CDR3 region amplification was performed from RNA transcripts. TCR CDR3 underwent first-round RT-PCR with the HTBI primer set. TCRdb used MiXCR to reprocess the multiplex PCR reads, holding one entry per CDR3 protein. Of around 600,000 distinct CDR3 sequences listed, 45% were seen once; the top ten hold under 8%. Diagnoses rested on clinical symptoms, serum thyroxine and TRAb, thyroid ultrasound and orbital computed tomography. Germline V gene lookup returns CDR1 DFQATT and CDR2 SNEGSKA (reference sequence). There are 13 residues in the CDR3. The trim removed 6 bases at V and 2 bases at J, leaving 6 bases unmatched.

The V gene is TRBV20-1, the J gene TRBJ2-7; 8 nucleotides align to TRBD2. The TCR originated in an adult man with Graves' disease, either hyperthyroidism or ophthalmopathy (not recorded which). Sequencing used peripheral blood or thyroid tissue (not recorded which). In DNA form, the CDR3 reads TGCAGTGCCCTACCGGGAGGGCCCTACGAGCAGTACTTC. The encoded protein is CSALPGGPYEQYF.